This TCR beta chain appears in the sequencing data of a study of blood T cells in healthy people across ages. A sample-barcoded 5' primer and a J-beta primer mix were used in a second PCR of roughly 6 to 11 cycles. TCRdb analysed the 5' RACE reads with MiXCR anew, one entry per CDR3 protein. The sample shows 730,000 or so distinct CDR3 sequences, around 38% of them seen only once. The CDR3 covers 16 residues. With 7 bases removed from V and 1 base from J, the gap between germline ends came to 17 bases. Germline CDR1 is MNHEY and CDR2 is SVGEGT. The sequence was collected from a man older than 75 in good health. What was sequenced was blood. The rearrangement links TRBV6-2 or TRBV6-3 to TRBJ1-3, with D perhaps matching TRBD1 (6 bases). The CDR3 here is CASISGTTKSGNTIYF. The CDR3 DNA sequence: TGTGCCAGCATCTCCGGGACAACTAAATCTGGAAACACCATATATTTT.